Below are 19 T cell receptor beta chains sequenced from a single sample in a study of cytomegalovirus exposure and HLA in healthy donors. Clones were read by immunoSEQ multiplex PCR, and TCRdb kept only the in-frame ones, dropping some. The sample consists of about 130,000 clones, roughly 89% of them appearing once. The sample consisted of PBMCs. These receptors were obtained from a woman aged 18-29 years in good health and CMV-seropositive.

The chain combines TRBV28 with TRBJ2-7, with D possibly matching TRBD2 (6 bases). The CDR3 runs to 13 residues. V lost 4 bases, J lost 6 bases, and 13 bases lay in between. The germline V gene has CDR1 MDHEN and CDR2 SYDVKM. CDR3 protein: CASSSAGRFEQYF. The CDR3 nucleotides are TGTGCCAGCAGTTCTGCGGGGCGGTTCGAGCAGTACTTC. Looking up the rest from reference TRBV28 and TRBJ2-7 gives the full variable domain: DVKVTQSSRYLVKRTGEKVFLECVQDMDHENMFWYRQDPGLGLRLIYFSYDVKMKEKGDIPEGYSVSREKKERFSLILESASTNQTSMYLCASSSAGRFEQYFGPGTRLTVT.

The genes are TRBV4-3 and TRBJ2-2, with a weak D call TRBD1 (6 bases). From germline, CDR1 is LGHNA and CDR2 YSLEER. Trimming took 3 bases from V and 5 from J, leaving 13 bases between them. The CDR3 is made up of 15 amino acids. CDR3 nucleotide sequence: TGCGCCAGCAGCCACTTATTACAGGGAACCGGGGAGCTGTTTTTT. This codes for CASSHLLQGTGELFF.

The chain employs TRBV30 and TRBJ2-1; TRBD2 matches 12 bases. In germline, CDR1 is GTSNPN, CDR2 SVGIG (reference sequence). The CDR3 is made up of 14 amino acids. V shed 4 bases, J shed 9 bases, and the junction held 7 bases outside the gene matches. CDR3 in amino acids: CAWTQTSGGGEQFF. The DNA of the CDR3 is TGTGCCTGGACTCAGACTAGCGGGGGAGGTGAGCAGTTCTTC.

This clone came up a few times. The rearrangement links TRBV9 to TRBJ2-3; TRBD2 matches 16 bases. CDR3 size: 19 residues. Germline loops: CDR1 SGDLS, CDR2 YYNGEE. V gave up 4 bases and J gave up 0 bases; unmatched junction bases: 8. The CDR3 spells CASSPYGTSGGVSTDTQYF. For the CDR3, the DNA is TGTGCCAGCAGCCCATATGGGACTAGCGGGGGGGTTAGCACAGATACGCAGTATTTT.

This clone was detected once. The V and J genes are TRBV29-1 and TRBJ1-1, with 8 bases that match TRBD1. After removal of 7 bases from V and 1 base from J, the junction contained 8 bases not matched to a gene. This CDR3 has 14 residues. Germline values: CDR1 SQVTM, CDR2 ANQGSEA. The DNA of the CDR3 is TGCAGCGGCTGGACAGGGAGGGGGAACACTGAAGCTTTCTTT. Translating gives CSGWTGRGNTEAFF.

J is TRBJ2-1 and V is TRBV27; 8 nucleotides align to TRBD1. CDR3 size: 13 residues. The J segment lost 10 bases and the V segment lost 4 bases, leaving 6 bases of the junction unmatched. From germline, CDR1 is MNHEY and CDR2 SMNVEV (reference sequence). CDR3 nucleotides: TGTGCCAGCAGTTCCTACGGACAGGGAGAGCAGTTCTTC. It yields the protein CASSSYGQGEQFF.

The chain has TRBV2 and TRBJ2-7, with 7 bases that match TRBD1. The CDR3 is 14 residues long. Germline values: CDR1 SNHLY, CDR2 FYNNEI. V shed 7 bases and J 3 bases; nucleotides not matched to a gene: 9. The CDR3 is CASKPGQQYYEQYF. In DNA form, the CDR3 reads TGTGCCAGCAAGCCGGGACAGCAATACTACGAGCAGTACTTC.

CDR3 sequence (DNA): TGTGCCAGCAGGGACAGGGGTGTAGACTATGGCTACACCTTC. Translated, it gives CASRDRGVDYGYTF. This rearrangement joins TRBV6-5 to TRBJ1-2, with 9 positions matching TRBD1. The J segment lost 3 bases and the V segment lost 6 bases, leaving 5 bases of the junction unmatched. The CDR3 loop spans 14 amino acids. CDR1 MNHEY and CDR2 SVGAGI come from the germline V gene.

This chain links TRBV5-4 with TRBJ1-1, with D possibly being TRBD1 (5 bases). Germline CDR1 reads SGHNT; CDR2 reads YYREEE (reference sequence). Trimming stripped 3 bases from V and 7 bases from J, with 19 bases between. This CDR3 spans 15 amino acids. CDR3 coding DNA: TGTGCCAGCAGCTGGTCGAACTCAGGGAGGGTTGAAGCTTTCTTT. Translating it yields CASSWSNSGRVEAFF.

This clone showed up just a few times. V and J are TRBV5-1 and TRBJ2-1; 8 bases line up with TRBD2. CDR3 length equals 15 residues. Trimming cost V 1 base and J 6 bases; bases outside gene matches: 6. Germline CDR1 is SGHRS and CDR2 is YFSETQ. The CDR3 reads CASSLPGTSSNEQFF. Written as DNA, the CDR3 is TGCGCCAGCAGCTTGCCCGGGACTAGTTCCAATGAGCAGTTCTTC.

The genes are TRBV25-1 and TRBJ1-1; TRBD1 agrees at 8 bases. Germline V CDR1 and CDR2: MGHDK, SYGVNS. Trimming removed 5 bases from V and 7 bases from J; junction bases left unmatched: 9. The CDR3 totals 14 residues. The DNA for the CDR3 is TGTGCCAGCAGTCACAGGACAGGGAGCTATGAAGCTTTCTTT. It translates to CASSHRTGSYEAFF.

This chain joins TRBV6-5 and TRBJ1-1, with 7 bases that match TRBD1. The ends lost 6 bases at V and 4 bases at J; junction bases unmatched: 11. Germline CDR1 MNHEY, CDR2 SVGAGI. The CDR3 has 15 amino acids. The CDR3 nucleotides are TGTGCCAGCAGCCGCCCGACAGGGTTAGGCACTGAAGCTTTCTTT. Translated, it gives CASSRPTGLGTEAFF.

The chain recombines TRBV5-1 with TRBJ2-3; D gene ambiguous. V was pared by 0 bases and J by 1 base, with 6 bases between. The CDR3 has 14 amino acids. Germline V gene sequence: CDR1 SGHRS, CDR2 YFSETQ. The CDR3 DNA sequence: TGCGCCAGCAGCTTGGCTATACGCACAGATACGCAGTATTTT. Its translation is CASSLAIRTDTQYF.

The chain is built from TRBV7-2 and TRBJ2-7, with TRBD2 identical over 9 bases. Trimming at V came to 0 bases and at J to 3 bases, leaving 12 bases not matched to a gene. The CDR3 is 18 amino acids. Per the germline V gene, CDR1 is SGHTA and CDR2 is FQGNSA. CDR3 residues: CASSLARSFLAGSYEQYF. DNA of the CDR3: TGTGCCAGCAGCTTAGCGCGCTCGTTTCTAGCGGGGAGCTACGAGCAGTACTTC. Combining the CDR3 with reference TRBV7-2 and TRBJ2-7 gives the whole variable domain GAGVSQSPSNKVTEKGKDVELRCDPISGHTALYWYRQSLGQGLEFLIYFQGNSAPDKSGLPSDRFSAERTGGSVSTLTIQRTQQEDSAVYLCASSLARSFLAGSYEQYFGPGTRLTVT.

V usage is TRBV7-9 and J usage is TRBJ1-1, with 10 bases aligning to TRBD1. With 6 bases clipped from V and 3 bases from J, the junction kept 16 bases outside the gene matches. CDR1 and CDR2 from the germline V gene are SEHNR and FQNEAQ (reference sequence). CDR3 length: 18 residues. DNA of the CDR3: TGTGCCAGCAGTCAAAGCTGGACAGGGGGTATAAAGGACACTGAAGCTTTCTTT. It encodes CASSQSWTGGIKDTEAFF.

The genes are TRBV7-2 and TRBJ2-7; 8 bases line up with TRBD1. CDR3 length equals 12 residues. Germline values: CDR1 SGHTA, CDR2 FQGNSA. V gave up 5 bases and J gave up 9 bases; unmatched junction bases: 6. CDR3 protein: CASSKSGGVQYF. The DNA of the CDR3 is TGTGCCAGCAGCAAGTCAGGGGGCGTGCAGTACTTC.

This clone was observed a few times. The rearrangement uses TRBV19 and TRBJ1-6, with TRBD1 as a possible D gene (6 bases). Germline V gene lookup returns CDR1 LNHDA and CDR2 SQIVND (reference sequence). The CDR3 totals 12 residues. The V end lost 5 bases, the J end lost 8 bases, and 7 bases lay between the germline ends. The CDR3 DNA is TGTGCCAGTAGTTACAGGGATTCACCCCTCCACTTT. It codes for CASSYRDSPLHF.

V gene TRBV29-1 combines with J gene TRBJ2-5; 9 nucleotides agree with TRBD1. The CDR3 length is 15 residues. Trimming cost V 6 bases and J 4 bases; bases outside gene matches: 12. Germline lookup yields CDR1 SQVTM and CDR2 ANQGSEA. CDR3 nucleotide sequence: TGCAGCGTGGAACAGATGGGACAGGGCGGAGAGACCCAGTACTTC. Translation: CSVEQMGQGGETQYF. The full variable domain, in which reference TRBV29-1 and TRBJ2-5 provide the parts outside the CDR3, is SAVISQKPSRDICQRGTSLTIQCQVDSQVTMMFWYRQQPGQSLTLIATANQGSEATYESGFVIDKFPISRPNLTFSTLTVSNMSPEDSSIYLCSVEQMGQGGETQYFGPGTRLLVL.

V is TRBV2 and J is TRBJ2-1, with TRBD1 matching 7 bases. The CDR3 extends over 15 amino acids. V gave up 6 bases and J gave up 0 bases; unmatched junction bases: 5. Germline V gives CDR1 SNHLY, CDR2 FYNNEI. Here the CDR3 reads CASREQGSSYNEQFF. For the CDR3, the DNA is TGTGCCAGCAGAGAACAGGGGAGCTCCTACAATGAGCAGTTCTTC.